The sequence of this T cell receptor beta chain was determined in a study of beta chain features in type 1 diabetes. Points from the study as a whole: Compared to healthy donors, patients appeared to have naive, central memory and Treg TCRB repertoires that were more alike.

The authors reverse transcribed all of the isolated RNA, so sequencing captured expressed TCRB transcripts. Repertoires were generated with immunoSEQ multiplex PCR, while TCRdb's copy carries only in-frame clones and drops some. The data hold about 140,000 clones, with about 7% observed a single time. The CDR3 totals 15 residues. In germline, CDR1 is MGHDK, CDR2 SYGVNS. The V segment lost 3 bases and the J segment 4 bases; nucleotides outside the gene matches: 4. About this clone: As yet, its antigen is unknown.

The sequencing input was central memory CD4+ T cells from blood. The chain has TRBV25-1 and TRBJ2-3, with TRBD1 identical over 10 bases. This receptor was taken from a woman aged 25-40 years in good health. The CDR3 DNA reads as TGTGCCAGCAGTGACGACAGGGGGCACGCAGATACGCAGTATTTT. Protein: CASSDDRGHADTQYF.